These 24 T cell receptor beta chains originate from one sample sequenced in a study of blood T cells in healthy people across ages. Primed by a sample-barcoded 5' primer and a J-beta primer mix, a second PCR proceeded for about 6 to 11 cycles. TCRdb reanalysed the 5' RACE reads using MiXCR and keeps one entry per CDR3 protein. The table shows 650,000 to 950,000 distinct CDR3 sequences, with roughly 44% occurring only once. Sequencing was done on a sample of blood. All receptors derive from a man in his 60s in good health.

The V gene is TRBV6-2 or TRBV6-3, the J gene TRBJ1-6; perhaps TRBD1 as D (5 bases). The CDR3 is 14 residues long. Looked up from germline, CDR1 is MNHEY and CDR2 is SVGEGT. Trimming left V 7 bases short and J 9 bases short, with 16 bases between. CDR3 in DNA: TGTGCCAGCAAGGTTTACGGGGGGTTTTCACCCCTCCACTTT. Amino acids: CASKVYGGFSPLHF.

This sequence joins TRBV27 and TRBJ2-4; 7 bases agree with TRBD1. The last part of the DNA fits TRBJ2-7 better; the J call may be wrong. This CDR3 comprises 14 residues. In germline, CDR1 is MNHEY, CDR2 SMNVEV (reference sequence). Here the CDR3 reads CASSLSRTGYEQYF. The CDR3 DNA follows: TGTGCCAGCAGTTTATCTCGGACAGGCTACGAGCAGTACTTC.

The sample holds a few counts of this clonotype. The chain uses TRBV5-1 and TRBJ2-7; D unclear. The CDR3 is 14 residues long. The V end lost 0 bases, the J end lost 0 bases, and 7 bases lay between the germline ends. CDR1 and CDR2 (germline): SGHRS, YFSETQ. The CDR3 coding sequence is TGCGCCAGCAGCTTGGCCAAGGGCTCCTACGAGCAGTACTTC. Translation gives CASSLAKGSYEQYF.

In its sample, this clonotype was seen a few times. The rearrangement uses TRBV12-3 or TRBV12-4 and TRBJ2-4, with D tentatively TRBD1 or TRBD2 (6 bases each). The CDR3 is 15 residues long. V was pared by 2 bases and J by 3 bases, with 11 bases between. CDR3 loop: CASSLRGDGKNIQYF. The CDR3 nucleotides read TGTGCCAGCAGTTTAAGGGGGGACGGCAAAAACATTCAGTACTTC.

The gene calls are TRBV14 and TRBJ1-1; the D gene is possibly TRBD1 (6 bases). Germline lookup yields CDR1 SGHDN and CDR2 FVKESK. V was pared by 4 bases and J by 4 bases, with 10 bases between. There are 13 residues in the CDR3. CDR3 nucleotides: TGTGCCAGCAGCCCTCAGGGGCTCACTGAAGCTTTCTTT. Encoded protein: CASSPQGLTEAFF.

This clonotype showed up many times. This chain joins TRBV29-1 and TRBJ2-5; the D is unclear. This CDR3 has 12 residues. Germline CDR1 reads SQVTM; CDR2 reads ANQGSEA. V gave up 4 bases and J gave up 4 bases, with 10 bases separating them. The CDR3 region is CSVARAGETQYF. In DNA form, the CDR3 reads TGCAGCGTTGCCCGCGCTGGAGAGACCCAGTACTTC.

With regard to this clonotype: The junction does not match germline at one end; this may be a read error. V and J are TRBV7-2 and TRBJ2-7, with 12 bases matching TRBD2. The length of the CDR3 is 14 residues. Germline values: CDR1 SGHTA, CDR2 FQGNSA. CDR3 DNA sequence: TGTGCCAGCAGCCTAGCGGGGGGGCCACGAGAGCAGTACTTC. Amino acids: CASSLAGGPREQYF.

In this sample, this clonotype turned up a few times. The chain carries TRBV27 and TRBJ1-4; D unresolved. Germline assignment: CDR1 MNHEY and CDR2 SMNVEV (reference sequence). The V end lost 6 bases, the J end lost 8 bases, and 13 bases lay between the germline ends. CDR3 length equals 13 residues. The CDR3, as DNA: TGTGCCAGCAGGCGAGGTGGGGAGGAAAAACTGTTTTTT. It translates to CASRRGGEEKLFF.

The chain uses TRBV6-5 and TRBJ2-1, with TRBD2 as a possible D gene (5 bases). This CDR3 contains 12 residues. V was cut by 6 bases and J by 15 bases, with 18 bases left in between. From germline, CDR1 is MNHEY and CDR2 SVGAGI. CDR3 sequence: CASSHPGERLFF. In nucleotides, the CDR3 is TGTGCCAGCAGCCACCCCGGGGAGAGACTGTTCTTC.

A single count supports this clonotype. Sequence at one end of the junction differs from germline and may be a read error. The genes are TRBV12-3 or TRBV12-4 and TRBJ2-7; perhaps TRBD2 as D (6 bases). This CDR3 is 13 amino acids long. The CDR3 region has the DNA TGTGCCAGCAGCCGGGACTCTTACTACGGGCAGTACTTC. It is translated as CASSRDSYYGQYF.

The chain links TRBV6-1 to TRBJ2-7, with D unresolved. The CDR3 sequence is 15 residues long. The germline CDR1 and CDR2 sequences are MNHNS and SASEGT. With 4 bases removed from V and 5 bases from J, the gap between germline ends came to 18 bases. CDR3 DNA: TGTGCCAGCAGTGTTGATTGGCAGGACCCCCACGAGCAGTACTTC. Translation: CASSVDWQDPHEQYF.

The chain couples TRBV9 to TRBJ2-5; D gene uncertain. Germline V lookup: CDR1 SGDLS, CDR2 YYNGEE. The CDR3 runs to 14 residues. Trimming shortened V by 1 base and J by 0 bases, and 7 bases separated the two germline ends. CDR3 in DNA: TGTGCCAGCAGCGTATACGGACACCAAGAGACCCAGTACTTC. This gives the protein CASSVYGHQETQYF.

Notes on this clonotype: The junction departs from the called germline gene at one end, perhaps through a read error. The V call is TRBV20-1, the J call TRBJ2-7, with D perhaps matching TRBD2 (6 bases). The CDR3 has 12 residues. Germline V CDR1 and CDR2: DFQATT, SNEGSKA (reference sequence). The CDR3 sequence is CRAIVGGYEQYF. CDR3 coding DNA: TGCAGGGCTATTGTGGGAGGCTACGAGCAGTACTTC.

Remarks on this clonotype: Its ends do not fully match the called genes, so a read error is possible. This sequence joins TRBV12-3 or TRBV12-4 and TRBJ2-3; possibly TRBD2 for D (6 bases). This CDR3 has 15 amino acids. The CDR3 DNA follows: TGTGCCAGCAGTTTAAACCGGGGGAGTACAGATACGGAGTATTTT. Its protein is CASSLNRGSTDTEYF.

The V and J genes are TRBV7-2 and TRBJ1-1; D not certain. The CDR3 contains 14 residues. Trimming cost V 1 base and J 1 base, with 7 bases left between them. Germline V gene lookup returns CDR1 SGHTA and CDR2 FQGNSA. In DNA form, the CDR3 reads TGTGCCAGCAGCTTAGTTGACTCGAACACTGAAGCTTTCTTT. Protein product: CASSLVDSNTEAFF.

This clonotype was found a few times. This chain uses TRBV9 with TRBJ2-2; D is unclear. The CDR3 is made up of 12 amino acids. Trimming left V 3 bases short and J 7 bases short, with 7 bases between. Germline values: CDR1 SGDLS, CDR2 YYNGEE. The CDR3 loop reads CASSGSIGELFF. In nucleotides, the CDR3 is TGTGCCAGCAGCGGCAGTATCGGGGAGCTGTTTTTT.

Regarding this clonotype: One end of the junction does not line up with germline, which may come from a read error. The rearrangement uses TRBV6-5 and TRBJ1-6; 8 bases fit TRBD1. This CDR3 spans 14 amino acids. Germline loops: CDR1 MNHEY, CDR2 SVGAGI. CDR3 sequence (DNA): TGTGCCTGCAGGGGACAGGTTGGTAATTCACCCCTCCACTTT. Translation: CACRGQVGNSPLHF.

This rearrangement joins TRBV6-4 to TRBJ2-1; 10 nucleotides match TRBD2. Near its end, the DNA agrees better with TRBJ2-7, so the J call may be wrong. The CDR3 spans 15 residues. Germline CDR1 reads MRHNA; CDR2 reads SNTAGT. CDR3 DNA sequence: TGTGCCAGCAGTGTAGCGGGGGGCTCCTACAATGAGCAGTACTTC. Translation: CASSVAGGSYNEQYF.

This chain links TRBV6-2 or TRBV6-3 with TRBJ1-5; maybe TRBD1 (6 bases). The V end lost 6 bases, the J end lost 4 bases, and 13 bases lay between the germline ends. The CDR3 length is 14 residues. Germline V gene data show CDR1 as MNHEY and CDR2 as SVGEGT. CDR3 coding DNA: TGTGCCAGCAGGCCCGGGGGCGGGAATCAGCCCCAGCATTTT. It encodes CASRPGGGNQPQHF.

The chain combines TRBV4-1 with TRBJ1-5; 7 bases align to TRBD1. The CDR3 has 15 residues. From germline, CDR1 is MGHRA and CDR2 YSYEKL. The trim removed 1 base at V and 3 bases at J, leaving 3 bases unmatched. In nucleotides, the CDR3 is TGCGCCAGCAGCCAAGGGGACAGTTTCAATCAGCCCCAGCATTTT. It specifies CASSQGDSFNQPQHF.

The rearrangement uses TRBV3-1 and TRBJ1-1; weak D call: TRBD1 (6 bases). Germline assignment: CDR1 LGHDT and CDR2 YNNKEL (reference sequence). V gave up 0 bases and J gave up 1 base, with 9 bases separating them. The CDR3 has 15 residues. CDR3 protein: CASSQESRGNTEAFF. The CDR3, as DNA: TGTGCCAGCAGCCAAGAGAGCAGGGGGAACACTGAAGCTTTCTTT.

This chain links TRBV7-9 with TRBJ2-1; 10 bases agree with TRBD2. This CDR3 is built from 11 residues. V was pared by 8 bases and J by 8 bases, with 0 bases of the junction left unmatched. Germline V CDR1 and CDR2: SEHNR, FQNEAQ (reference sequence). CDR3 in DNA: TGTGCCAGCGGGACTAGCGATGAGCAGTTCTTC. Translated: CASGTSDEQFF.

The chain combines TRBV13 with TRBJ2-4; 15 positions agree with TRBD2. The DNA end favors TRBJ2-7, so the J call may be wrong. The CDR3 spans 16 residues. The germline gives CDR1 PRHDT, CDR2 FYEKMQ (reference sequence). CDR3 region: CASSAGTSGGSYEQYF. As DNA, the CDR3 is TGTGCCAGCAGCGCCGGGACTAGCGGGGGGTCCTACGAGCAGTACTTC.

The rearrangement links TRBV21-1 to TRBJ2-7; TRBD2 is the table's D call and was not checked against the DNA. TRBV21-1 constitutes a pseudogene. This CDR3 has 15 residues. The CDR3 nucleotides read TGTGCCAGGAACAGAGAGCGGGGACCGACCTACGAGCAGTACTTC. The encoded protein is CARNRERGPTYEQYF.